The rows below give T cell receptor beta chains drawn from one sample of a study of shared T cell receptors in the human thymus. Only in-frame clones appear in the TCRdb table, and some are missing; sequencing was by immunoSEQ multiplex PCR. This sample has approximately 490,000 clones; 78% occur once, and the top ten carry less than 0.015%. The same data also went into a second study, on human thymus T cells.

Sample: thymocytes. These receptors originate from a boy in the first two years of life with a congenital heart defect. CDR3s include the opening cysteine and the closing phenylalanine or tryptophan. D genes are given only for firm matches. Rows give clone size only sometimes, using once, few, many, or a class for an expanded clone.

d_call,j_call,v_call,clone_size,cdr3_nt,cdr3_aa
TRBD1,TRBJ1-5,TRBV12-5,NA,TGTGCTAGTGGTTTGGTAGAGGTGCCAGTACGGACAGGGGGCCTAAGGCAGCCCCAGCATTTT,CASGLVEVPVRTGGLRQPQHF
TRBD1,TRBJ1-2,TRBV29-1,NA,TGCAGCGTCCTAATCGGGACAGGGGATTACTATGGCTACACCTTC,CSVLIGTGDYYGYTF
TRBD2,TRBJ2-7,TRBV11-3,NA,TGTGCCAGCAGCTCCGGACTGGTAGCGGGAGGTGGCGAGCAGTACTTC,CASSSGLVAGGGEQYF
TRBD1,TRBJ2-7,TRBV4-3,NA,TGCGCCAGCAGCCAAGGACCGGGACAGGGGACATCCTACGAGCAGTACTTC,CASSQGPGQGTSYEQYF
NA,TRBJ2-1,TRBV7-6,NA,TGTGCCAGCAGCCCCGAAGGGGGAGGGATCAATGAGCAGTTCTTC,CASSPEGGGINEQFF
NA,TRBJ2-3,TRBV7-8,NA,TGTGCCAGCAGACAGGAGGGGACGGCTAGCACAGATACGCAGTATTTT,CASRQEGTASTDTQYF
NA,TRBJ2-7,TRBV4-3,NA,TGCGCCAGCAGCCCGTCCGGGACTCACTCCTACGAGCAGTACTTC,CASSPSGTHSYEQYF
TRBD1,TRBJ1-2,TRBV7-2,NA,TGTGCCAGCAGCTTCGACATCAGGGGGCAGAATGGCTACACCTTC,CASSFDIRGQNGYTF
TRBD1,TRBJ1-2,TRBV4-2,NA,TGTGCCAGCAGCCAAGATTTAAAGACAGGGAGTTACTATGGCTACACCTTC,CASSQDLKTGSYYGYTF
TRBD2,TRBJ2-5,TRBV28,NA,TGTGCCAGCAGTCCACTAGCGGGAGATAGAGAGACCCAGTACTTC,CASSPLAGDRETQYF
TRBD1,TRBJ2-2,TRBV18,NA,TGTGCCAGCTCACTAAACCGGAGGACAGGGGTGTTCGGGGAGCTGTTTTTT,CASSLNRRTGVFGELFF
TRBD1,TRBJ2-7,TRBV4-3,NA,TGCGCCAGCAGCCAAGAGGGGACAGAGAGCTACGAGCAGTACTTC,CASSQEGTESYEQYF
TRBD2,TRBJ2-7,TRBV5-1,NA,TGCGCCAGCAGCTCACTAGCGGGAGGCGACTACGAGCAGTACTTC,CASSSLAGGDYEQYF
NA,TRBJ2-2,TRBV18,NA,TGTGCCAGCTCACCACGGGGGGGCGAAGACGGGGAGCTGTTTTTT,CASSPRGGEDGELFF
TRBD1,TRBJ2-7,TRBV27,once,TGTGCCAGCAGTCTGAGGACAGGGGGCTACGAGCAGTACTTC,CASSLRTGGYEQYF
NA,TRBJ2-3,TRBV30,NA,NA,CAWSVSLQDFTDTQYF
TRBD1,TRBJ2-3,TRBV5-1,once,TGCGCCAGCAGCGACTACAGGGGGGCAGATACGCAGTATTTT,CASSDYRGADTQYF
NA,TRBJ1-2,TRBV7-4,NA,TGTGCCAGCAGCCCCCTCGAAGTAGCACGCTACACCTTC,CASSPLEVARYTF
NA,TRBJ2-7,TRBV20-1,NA,TGCAGTGCTAGAGATCCATACGAGCAGTACTTC,CSARDPYEQYF
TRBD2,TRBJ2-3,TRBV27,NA,TGTGCCAGCAGGACCTTGGCGGGGGGGAGTACAGATACGCAGTATTTT,CASRTLAGGSTDTQYF
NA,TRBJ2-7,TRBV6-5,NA,TGTGCCAGCACTCCTCGGAGGGCCCCCCTCGAGCAGTACTTC,CASTPRRAPLEQYF
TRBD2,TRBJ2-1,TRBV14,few,TGTGCCAGCAGCCAAGATCGAGCGGGGGATTCCTACAATGAGCAGTTCTTC,CASSQDRAGDSYNEQFF
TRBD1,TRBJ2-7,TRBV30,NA,TGTGCCTGTCAGGGGGCCTACGAGCAGTACTTC,CACQGAYEQYF
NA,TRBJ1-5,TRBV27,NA,TGTGCCAGCAGTCCGGTACGACAAGGTCAGCCCCAGCATTTT,CASSPVRQGQPQHF
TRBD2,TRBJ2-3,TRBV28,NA,TGTGCCAGCAGTTTAGCGGCGGGAGCTACCACAGATACGCAGTATTTT,CASSLAAGATTDTQYF
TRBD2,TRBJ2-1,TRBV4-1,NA,TGCGCCAGCAGCCAAGGGGGAGGGTATGAGCAGTTCTTC,CASSQGGGYEQFF
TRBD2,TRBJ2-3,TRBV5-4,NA,TGTGCCAGCAGCTTGTCAACTAGCGGGAGGGTGGGAGATACGCAGTATTTT,CASSLSTSGRVGDTQYF
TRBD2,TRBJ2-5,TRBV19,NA,TGTGCCACCAGACTAGCGGGACAAGAGACCCAGTACTTC,CATRLAGQETQYF
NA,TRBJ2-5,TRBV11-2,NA,TGTGCCAGCAGCCAGGGACTTAGCCTTAACACCCAGTACTTC,CASSQGLSLNTQYF
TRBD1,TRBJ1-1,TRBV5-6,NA,TGTGCCAGCTTCTCAGGGGGCGGAAACACTGAAGCTTTCTTT,CASFSGGGNTEAFF
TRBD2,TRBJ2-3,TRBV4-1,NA,TGCGCCAGCAGCCTAAAGGGCCGGGCTAGCGGGCCAAGCGTAGGAGATACGCAGTATTTT,CASSLKGRASGPSVGDTQYF
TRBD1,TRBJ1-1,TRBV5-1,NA,TGCGCCAGCAGCCACACGGGACAGGGAGGGAATGAGAACACTGAAGCTTTCTTT,CASSHTGQGGNENTEAFF
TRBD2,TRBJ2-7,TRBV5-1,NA,TGCGCCAGCAGCTCCTTTGGGGGGAGGGAATCCTACGAGCAGTACTTC,CASSSFGGRESYEQYF
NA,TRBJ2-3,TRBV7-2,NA,TGTGCCAGCAGCTCGAAGCGGCCAGATACGCAGTATTTT,CASSSKRPDTQYF
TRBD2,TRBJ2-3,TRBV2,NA,TGTGCCAGCTTCCCCCCGTTAGGGCAACTAGCGGGGTGCACAGATACGCAGTATTTT,CASFPPLGQLAGCTDTQYF
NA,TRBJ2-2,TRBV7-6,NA,TGTGCCAGCAGCCACCCCGCGACAGGACCCCACACCGGGGAGCTGTTTTTT,CASSHPATGPHTGELFF
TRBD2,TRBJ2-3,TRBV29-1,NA,TGCAGCGTGGACCTCCCCAGCGGGGAAATAGCAGATACGCAGTATTTT,CSVDLPSGEIADTQYF
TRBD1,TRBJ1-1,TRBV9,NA,TGTGCCAGCAGCGGGGGACAGGGGGCGTACACTGAAGCTTTCTTT,CASSGGQGAYTEAFF
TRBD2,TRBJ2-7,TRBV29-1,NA,TGCAGCCGGGCTAGCGGGGGTGGGGGGCCCGAGCAGTACTTC,CSRASGGGGPEQYF
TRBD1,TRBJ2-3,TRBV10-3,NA,TGTGCCATCAGTGGGGGACAGGGGCCCAAGGATACGCAGTATTTT,CAISGGQGPKDTQYF
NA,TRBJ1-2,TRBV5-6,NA,TGTGCCAGCAGCTTTGGCAGGGACTATGGCTACACCTTC,CASSFGRDYGYTF
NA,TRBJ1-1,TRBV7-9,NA,TGTGCCAGCAGCTCGTCACGGGACATGAACACTGAAGCTTTCTTT,CASSSSRDMNTEAFF
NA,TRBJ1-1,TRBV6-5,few,TGTGCCAGCAGTTACTCAGGGGTCACCACTGAAGCTTTCTTT,CASSYSGVTTEAFF
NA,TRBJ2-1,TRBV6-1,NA,TGTGCCGGCACGTCGCGCCTTTTTGGTTCTGAGCAGTTCTTC,CAGTSRLFGSEQFF
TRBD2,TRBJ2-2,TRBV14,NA,TGTGCCAGCAGCCAAGATATCCCGGGACTAGCGGGATACGGGGAGCTGTTTTTT,CASSQDIPGLAGYGELFF
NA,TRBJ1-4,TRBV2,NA,TGTGCCAGCAGTGTCGCCCTCCCTCGGGTCTTATGGGTTTTT,CASSVALPRVLWVF
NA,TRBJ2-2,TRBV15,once,TGTGCCACCAGCCCCAGGGGGGTTAGGGCCGGGGAGCTGTTTTTT,CATSPRGVRAGELFF
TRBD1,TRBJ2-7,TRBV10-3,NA,TGTGCCATCGGCGGACAGGTAAAGTCCTACGAGCAGTACTTC,CAIGGQVKSYEQYF
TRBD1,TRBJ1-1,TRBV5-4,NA,TGTGCCAGCAGCTTTGACAGGGAACTTACTGAAGCTTTCTTT,CASSFDRELTEAFF
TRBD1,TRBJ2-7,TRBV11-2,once,TGTGCCAGCAGCTTAGAATCCGGGACAGACTACGAGCAGTACTTC,CASSLESGTDYEQYF
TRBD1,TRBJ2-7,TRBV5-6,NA,TGTGCCAGCAGCTCGCGACCCCGGGACAGGGATCCCTACGAGCAGTACTTC,CASSSRPRDRDPYEQYF
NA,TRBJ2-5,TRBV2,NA,TGTGCCAGCAGTCTCCAAGCAGGGCCGTACCAAGAGACCCAGTACTTC,CASSLQAGPYQETQYF
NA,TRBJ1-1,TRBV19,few,TGTGCCAGTAGCCCCGGCGGGAGGGACACTGAAGCTTTCTTT,CASSPGGRDTEAFF
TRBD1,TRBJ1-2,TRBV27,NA,TGTGCCAGCAGTTTATTTGGGACAGGGCCTAATCCCAACTATGGCTACACCTTC,CASSLFGTGPNPNYGYTF
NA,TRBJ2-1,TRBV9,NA,TGTGCCAGCAGCGTAGAGTGGGAGGTTGGGAATGAGCAGTTCTTC,CASSVEWEVGNEQFF
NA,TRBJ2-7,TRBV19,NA,TGTGCCAGTAGTATAGTAATAAACAGGAAGGTGGAATACGAGCAGTACTTC,CASSIVINRKVEYEQYF
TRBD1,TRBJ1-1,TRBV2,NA,TGTGCCAGCAGTGAAGCGCAGACAGGGAAGAACACTGAAGCTTTCTTT,CASSEAQTGKNTEAFF
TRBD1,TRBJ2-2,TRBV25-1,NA,TGTGCCAGCAGTGATACCGCCACAGGGGGCATCGACACCGGGGAGCTGTTTTTT,CASSDTATGGIDTGELFF